What follows are 12 T cell receptor beta chains derived from one specimen sequenced in a study of OX40 agonist ivuxolimab in advanced cancers. Repertoires were generated with immunoSEQ multiplex PCR, while TCRdb's copy carries only in-frame clones and drops some. The sample holds tens of thousands of clones; about 91% are singletons and the top ten take roughly 0.5%. The input for sequencing was CD4+ or CD8+ T cells sorted from blood, taken in a trial of the OX40 agonist ivuxolimab. The source of these receptors is an adult with an advanced solid tumor such as melanoma, head and neck, liver or kidney cancer.

The V and J genes are TRBV5-4 and TRBJ2-5; 14 bases fit TRBD2. This CDR3 contains 18 residues. CDR1 SGHNT and CDR2 YYREEE come from the germline V gene (reference sequence). V was clipped by 4 bases and J by 5 bases; unmatched bases: 13. The CDR3, as DNA: TGTGCCAGCAGCCGGAGTCCTGGGACTAGCGGGGGCGGGGAGACCCAGTACTTC. Protein sequence: CASSRSPGTSGGGETQYF.

This clone was seen just once. The J gene is TRBJ1-1, the V gene TRBV19; D is uncertain. The CDR3 covers 13 residues. The germline CDR1 and CDR2 sequences are LNHDA and SQIVND (reference sequence). V lost 3 bases and J 1 base, leaving 6 bases between the germline ends. Written as DNA, the CDR3 is TGTGCCAGTAGTATGGTGGCGAACACTGAAGCTTTCTTT. This translates into CASSMVANTEAFF.

The chain uses TRBV14 and TRBJ1-2; D call uncertain. V was pared by 0 bases and J by 7 bases, with 15 bases between. The CDR3 is 15 amino acids. Germline V gives CDR1 SGHDN, CDR2 FVKESK. The CDR3 region has the DNA TGTGCCAGCAGCCAAGATCTAAAGGCGGTGCGTGGCTACACCTTC. It specifies CASSQDLKAVRGYTF. The variable domain in full, completed from reference TRBV14 and TRBJ1-2, reads EAGVTQFPSHSVIEKGQTVTLRCDPISGHDNLYWYRRVMGKEIKFLLHFVKESKQDESGMPNNRFLAERTGGTYSTLKVQPAELEDSGVYFCASSQDLKAVRGYTFGSGTRLTVV.

The chain links TRBV7-3 to TRBJ2-3; D is ambiguous. This CDR3 is built from 14 residues. Germline V CDR1 and CDR2: SGHTA, FQGTGA. Trimming removed 0 bases from V and 6 bases from J, with 10 bases in between. The CDR3 nucleotides read TGTGCCAGCAGCTTAACCTCCGGGTCGGATACGCAGTATTTT. Residues: CASSLTSGSDTQYF. Looking up the rest from reference TRBV7-3 and TRBJ2-3 gives the full variable domain: GAGVSQTPSNKVTEKGKYVELRCDPISGHTALYWYRQSLGQGPEFLIYFQGTGAADDSGLPNDRFFAVRPEGSVSTLKIQRTERGDSAVYLCASSLTSGSDTQYFGPGTRLTVL.

The genes are TRBV5-1 and TRBJ1-2; TRBD1 agrees at 9 bases. Germline lookup yields CDR1 SGHRS and CDR2 YFSETQ. The CDR3 has 12 residues. V shed 8 bases and J 6 bases; nucleotides not matched to a gene: 5. CDR3 protein: CARHRGLNGYTF. CDR3 nucleotide sequence: TGCGCCAGGCACAGGGGGCTGAATGGCTACACCTTC.

The chain couples TRBV2 to TRBJ2-7; the D gene is possibly TRBD2 (5 bases). Germline V gene lookup returns CDR1 SNHLY and CDR2 FYNNEI. The V and J ends lost 7 bases and 2 bases respectively, with 6 bases between them. The CDR3 runs 11 residues. The CDR3 DNA sequence: TGTGCCAGCACAGCGGCCTACGAGCAGTACTTC. Translated, it gives CASTAAYEQYF. Filled out from reference TRBV2 and TRBJ2-7, the complete variable domain reads EPEVTQTPSHQVTQMGQEVILRCVPISNHLYFYWYRQILGQKVEFLVSFYNNEISEKSEIFDDQFSVERPDGSNFTLKIRSTKLEDSAMYFCASTAAYEQYFGPGTRLTVT.

The genes are TRBV5-1 and TRBJ2-3; D gene unclear. The CDR3 totals 13 residues. V was cut by 4 bases and J by 6 bases, with 12 bases left in between. Per the germline V gene, CDR1 is SGHRS and CDR2 is YFSETQ. DNA for the CDR3: TGCGCCAGCAGCAACCAAGACTGGGATACGCAGTATTTT. This encodes CASSNQDWDTQYF.

The chain is built from TRBV11-2 and TRBJ1-6, with D uncertain. In germline, CDR1 is SGHAT, CDR2 FQNNGV. V gave up 0 bases and J gave up 8 bases, with 2 bases separating them. The CDR3 sequence is 12 residues long. CDR3 sequence: CASSLDYSPLHF. Written as DNA, the CDR3 is TGTGCCAGCAGCTTAGATTATTCACCCCTCCACTTT.

The DNA of the CDR3 is TGTGCCAGCAGCTTGGTTTTGGGTTCGGCGAACACTGAAGCTTTCTTT. Translating gives CASSLVLGSANTEAFF. The V call is TRBV5-4, the J call TRBJ1-1; D ambiguous. Germline V gene lookup returns CDR1 SGHNT and CDR2 YYREEE (reference sequence). With 0 bases removed from V and 1 base from J, the gap between germline ends came to 13 bases. The CDR3 extends over 16 amino acids.

The J gene is TRBJ1-6, the V gene TRBV7-2; D is unresolved. Trimming pared 5 bases from V and 7 bases from J, leaving 9 bases between. The germline V gene has CDR1 SGHTA and CDR2 FQGNSA. The CDR3 loop spans 13 amino acids. The chain's CDR3 is CASSPRRNSPLHF. CDR3 nucleotides: TGTGCCAGCAGCCCCAGGAGAAATTCACCCCTCCACTTT.

The chain is built from TRBV19 and TRBJ2-5; D might be TRBD2 (6 bases). This CDR3 has 16 residues. V was clipped by 2 bases and J by 2 bases, with 15 bases between them. Germline values: CDR1 LNHDA, CDR2 SQIVND (reference sequence). The CDR3 protein is CASSIPRGGLQETQYF. CDR3 coding DNA: TGTGCCAGTAGTATACCCCGGGGAGGATTACAAGAGACCCAGTACTTC.

This chain joins TRBV5-1 and TRBJ2-7; D may be TRBD1 or TRBD2 (5 bases each). V gave up 0 bases and J gave up 9 bases, with 13 bases separating them. From germline, CDR1 is SGHRS and CDR2 YFSETQ. The CDR3 is 13 residues long. CDR3 DNA: TGCGCCAGCAGCTTGGCGTTTACAGGACTGCAGTACTTC. This codes for CASSLAFTGLQYF. Looking up the rest from reference TRBV5-1 and TRBJ2-7 gives the full variable domain: KAGVTQTPRYLIKTRGQQVTLSCSPISGHRSVSWYQQTPGQGLQFLFEYFSETQRNKGNFPGRFSGRQFSNSRSEMNVSTLELGDSALYLCASSLAFTGLQYFGPGTRLTVT.